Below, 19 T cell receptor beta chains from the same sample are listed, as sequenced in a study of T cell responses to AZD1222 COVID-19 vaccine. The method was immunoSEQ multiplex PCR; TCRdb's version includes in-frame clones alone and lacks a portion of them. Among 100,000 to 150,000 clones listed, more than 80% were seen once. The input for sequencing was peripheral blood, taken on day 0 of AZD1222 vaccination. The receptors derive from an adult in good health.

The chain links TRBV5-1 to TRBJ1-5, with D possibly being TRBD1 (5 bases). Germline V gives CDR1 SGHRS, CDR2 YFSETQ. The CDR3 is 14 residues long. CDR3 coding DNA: TGCGCTTCGTCGTGGGACGGTAGCAATCAGCCCCAGCATTTT. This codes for CASSWDGSNQPQHF.

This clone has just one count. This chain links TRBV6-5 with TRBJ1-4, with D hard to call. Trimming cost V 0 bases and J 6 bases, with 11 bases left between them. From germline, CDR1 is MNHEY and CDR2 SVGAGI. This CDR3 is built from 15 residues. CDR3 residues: CASSYSSSGYEKLFF. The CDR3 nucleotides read TGTGCCAGCAGTTACTCGAGCTCAGGTTATGAAAAACTGTTTTTT.

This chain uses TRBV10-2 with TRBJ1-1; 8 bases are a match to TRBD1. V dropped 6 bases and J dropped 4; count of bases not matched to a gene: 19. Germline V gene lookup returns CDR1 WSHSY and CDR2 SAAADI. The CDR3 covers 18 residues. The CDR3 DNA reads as TGCGCCAGCAGGGCTAGGACAGGGTCGAAGTTCGAGGGCACTGAAGCTTTCTTT. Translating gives CASRARTGSKFEGTEAFF.

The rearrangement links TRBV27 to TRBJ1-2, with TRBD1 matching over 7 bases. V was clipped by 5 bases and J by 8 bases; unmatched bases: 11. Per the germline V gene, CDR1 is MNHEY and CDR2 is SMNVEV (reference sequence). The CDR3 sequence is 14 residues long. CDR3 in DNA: TGTGCCAGCAGTCTCAAACGGACAGGAGGAGGCTACACCTTC. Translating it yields CASSLKRTGGGYTF.

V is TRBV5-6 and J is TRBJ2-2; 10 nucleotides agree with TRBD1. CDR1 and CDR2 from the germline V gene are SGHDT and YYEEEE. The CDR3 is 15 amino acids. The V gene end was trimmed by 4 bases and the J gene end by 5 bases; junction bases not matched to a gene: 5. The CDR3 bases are TGTGCCAGCAGCCCGGGACAGGGGAGGACCGGGGAGCTGTTTTTT. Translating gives CASSPGQGRTGELFF.

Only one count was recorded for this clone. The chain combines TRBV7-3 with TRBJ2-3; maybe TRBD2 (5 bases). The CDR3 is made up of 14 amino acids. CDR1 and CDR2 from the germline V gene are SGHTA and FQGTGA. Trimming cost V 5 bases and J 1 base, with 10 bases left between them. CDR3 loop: CASSPGWRTDTQYF. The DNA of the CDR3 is TGTGCCAGCAGCCCGGGGTGGCGCACAGATACGCAGTATTTT.

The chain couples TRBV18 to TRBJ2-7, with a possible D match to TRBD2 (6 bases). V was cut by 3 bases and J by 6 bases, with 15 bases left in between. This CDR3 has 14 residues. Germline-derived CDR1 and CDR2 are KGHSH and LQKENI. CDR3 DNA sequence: TGTGCCAGCTCACCGGAATCTAGGGGAGGCGAGCAGTACTTC. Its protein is CASSPESRGGEQYF.

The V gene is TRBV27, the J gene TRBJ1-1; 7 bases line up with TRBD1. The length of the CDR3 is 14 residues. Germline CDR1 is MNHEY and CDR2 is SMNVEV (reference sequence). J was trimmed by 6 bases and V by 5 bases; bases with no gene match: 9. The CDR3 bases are TGTGCCAGCAGTGCCAACAGGGGTGACGCTGAAGCTTTCTTT. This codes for CASSANRGDAEAFF.

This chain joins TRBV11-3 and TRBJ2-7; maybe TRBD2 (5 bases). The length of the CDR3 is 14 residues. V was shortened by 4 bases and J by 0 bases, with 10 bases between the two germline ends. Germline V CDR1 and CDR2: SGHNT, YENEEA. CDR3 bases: TGTGCCAGCAGCTCGCCTGGGAGCTCCTACGAGCAGTACTTC. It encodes CASSSPGSSYEQYF.

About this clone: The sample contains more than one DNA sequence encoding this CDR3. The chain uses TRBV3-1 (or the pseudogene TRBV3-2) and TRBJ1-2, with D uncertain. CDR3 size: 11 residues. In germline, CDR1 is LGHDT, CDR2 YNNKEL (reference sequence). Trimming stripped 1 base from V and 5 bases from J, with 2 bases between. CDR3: CASSQAYGYTF. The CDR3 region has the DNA TGTGCCAGCAGCCAAGCGTATGGCTACACCTTC.

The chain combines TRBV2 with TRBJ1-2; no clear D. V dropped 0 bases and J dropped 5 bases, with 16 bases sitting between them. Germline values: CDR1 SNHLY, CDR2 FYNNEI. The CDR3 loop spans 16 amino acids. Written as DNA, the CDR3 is TGTGCCAGCAGTGAAGCTGAGGTCACGTCGGGATATGGCTACACCTTC. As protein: CASSEAEVTSGYGYTF.

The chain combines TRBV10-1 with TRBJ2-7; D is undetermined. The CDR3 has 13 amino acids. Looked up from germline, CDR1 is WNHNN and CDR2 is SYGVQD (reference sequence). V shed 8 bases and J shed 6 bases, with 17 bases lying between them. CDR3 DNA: TGCGCCAGCTCTCTAAACCTGGTCACCGAGCAGTACTTC. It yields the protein CASSLNLVTEQYF.

The CDR3 region has the DNA TGTGCCAGCAGCTTTCCGGGACGGGAGGCAGATACGCAGTATTTT. Amino acid sequence: CASSFPGREADTQYF. The chain uses TRBV5-6 and TRBJ2-3, with 7 bases that match TRBD2. The germline V gene encodes CDR1 SGHDT and CDR2 YYEEEE. V lost 2 bases to trimming and J lost 4 bases; unmatched junction nucleotides: 7. The CDR3 length is 15 residues.

The CDR3 is CASRTHRGTNTGELFF. CDR3 sequence (DNA): TGTGCCAGCAGAACCCACAGGGGGACGAACACCGGGGAGCTGTTTTTT. The chain has TRBV27 and TRBJ2-2; TRBD1 aligns across 8 bases. V was pared by 6 bases and J by 0 bases, with 6 bases of the junction left unmatched. This CDR3 spans 16 amino acids. In germline, CDR1 is MNHEY, CDR2 SMNVEV (reference sequence).

The CDR3 reads CASSLKSEYYNSPLHF. CDR3 DNA: TGTGCCAGCAGCTTAAAGTCGGAATATTATAATTCACCCCTCCACTTT. This chain uses TRBV13 with TRBJ1-6; no definite D call. From germline, CDR1 is PRHDT and CDR2 FYEKMQ (reference sequence). The CDR3 covers 16 residues. Deletions cut 2 bases from V and 4 bases from J, with 12 bases between. The complete variable domain, with remaining parts taken from reference TRBV13 and TRBJ1-6, reads AAGVIQSPRHLIKEKRETATLKCYPIPRHDTVYWYQQGPGQDPQFLISFYEKMQSDKGSIPDRFSAQQFSDYHSELNMSSLELGDSALYFCASSLKSEYYNSPLHFGNGTRLTVT.

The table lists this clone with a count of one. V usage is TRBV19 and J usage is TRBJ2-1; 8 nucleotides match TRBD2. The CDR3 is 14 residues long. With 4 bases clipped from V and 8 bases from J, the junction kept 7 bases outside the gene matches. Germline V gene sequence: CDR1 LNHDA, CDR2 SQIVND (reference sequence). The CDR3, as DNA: TGTGCCAGTAGTACAAATCGGGGGGGCTATGAGCAGTTCTTC. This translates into CASSTNRGGYEQFF.

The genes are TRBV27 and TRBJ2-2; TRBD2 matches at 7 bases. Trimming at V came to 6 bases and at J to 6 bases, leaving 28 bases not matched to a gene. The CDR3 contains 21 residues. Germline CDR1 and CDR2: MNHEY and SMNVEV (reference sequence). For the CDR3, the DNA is TGTGCCAGCAGAGTATACGGCGGTCCCGGTCTAGCGGTAGGATCGGCCGGGGAGCTGTTTTTT. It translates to CASRVYGGPGLAVGSAGELFF.

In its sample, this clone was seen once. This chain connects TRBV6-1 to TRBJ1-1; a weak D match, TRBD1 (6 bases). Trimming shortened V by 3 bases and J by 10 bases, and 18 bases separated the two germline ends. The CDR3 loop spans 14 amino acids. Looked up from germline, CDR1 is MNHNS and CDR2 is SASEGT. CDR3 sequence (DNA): TGTGCCAGCAGTGACCCTCTTGGGGGCTCGGGAGCTTTCTTT. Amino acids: CASSDPLGGSGAFF.

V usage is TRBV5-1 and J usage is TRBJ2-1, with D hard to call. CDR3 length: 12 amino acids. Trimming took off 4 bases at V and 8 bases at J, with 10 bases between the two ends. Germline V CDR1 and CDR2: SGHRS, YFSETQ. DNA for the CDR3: TGCGCCAGCAGCCGACATGAGGATGAGCAGTTCTTC. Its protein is CASSRHEDEQFF.